This entry lists 8 T cell receptor beta chains sequenced from one sample in a study of radiotherapy plus CTLA-4 blockade in lung cancer. TCRdb keeps only in-frame clones here, not all; method: immunoSEQ multiplex PCR. The sample carries roughly 78,000 clones, around 80% recorded once. The sample consisted of peripheral blood, taken from a patient treated with radiotherapy plus ipilimumab. These TCRs come from a human donor with non-small cell lung cancer who had a complete response to radiotherapy plus ipilimumab.

The chain employs TRBV9 and TRBJ2-2; D not certain. The CDR3 is 15 residues long. Per germline, CDR1 SGDLS and CDR2 YYNGEE. Trimming shortened V by 1 base and J by 2 bases, and 9 bases separated the two germline ends. The CDR3 loop is CASSVRAFNTGELFF. The CDR3 DNA follows: TGTGCCAGCAGCGTACGGGCGTTCAACACCGGGGAGCTGTTTTTT.

This rearrangement joins TRBV6-5 to TRBJ2-1; 7 bases are shared with TRBD1. CDR1 is MNHEY, CDR2 SVGAGI, per germline. The CDR3 contains 13 residues. J gave up 8 bases and V 7 bases, and 8 bases lay outside the gene matches. Here the CDR3 DNA reads TGTGCCAGCACTCGGACAGGATCGGATGAGCAGTTCTTC. Encoded protein: CASTRTGSDEQFF.

In DNA, the CDR3 is TGTGCCAGCAGCTTCCTGGGGATATACAATGAGCAGTTCTTC. It translates to CASSFLGIYNEQFF. This rearrangement joins TRBV11-2 to TRBJ2-1, with D uncertain. Germline CDR1 SGHAT, CDR2 FQNNGV. Trimming left V 3 bases short and J 4 bases short, with 10 bases between. The CDR3 runs to 14 residues.

The V gene is TRBV18, the J gene TRBJ2-1; D perhaps matches TRBD2 (5 bases). V dropped 3 bases and J dropped 7 bases, with 13 bases sitting between them. The germline CDR1 and CDR2 sequences are KGHSH and LQKENI. CDR3 length: 14 residues. CDR3 residues: CASSPLLGVNEQFF. In DNA form, the CDR3 reads TGTGCCAGCTCACCCCTACTCGGGGTGAATGAGCAGTTCTTC.

This clone has a handful of counts. The chain is built from TRBV19 and TRBJ1-1, with 7 bases aligning to TRBD1. Germline trimming cut 5 bases from V and 1 base from J; bases unmatched to any gene: 7. The CDR3 spans 15 residues. Germline V lookup: CDR1 LNHDA, CDR2 SQIVND (reference sequence). The CDR3 coding sequence is TGTGCCAGTAGTCCCGAGACAGGGACGAACACTGAAGCTTTCTTT. Residues: CASSPETGTNTEAFF.

The rearrangement uses TRBV10-1 and TRBJ2-1, with D possibly TRBD1 on 6 matching bases. The germline V and J ends were trimmed by 3 bases and 5 bases, with 14 bases remaining between them. The germline V gene has CDR1 WNHNN and CDR2 SYGVQD (reference sequence). The CDR3 loop spans 15 amino acids. The CDR3 bases are TGCGCCAGCAGTGACGGGTCACAGGGCCACAATGAGCAGTTCTTC. Translating gives CASSDGSQGHNEQFF.

DNA of the CDR3: TGTGCCAGTATCAGTAAGGGGAACACTGAAGCTTTCTTT. Amino acids: CASISKGNTEAFF. The chain links TRBV19 to TRBJ1-1; no clear D. The germline V gene encodes CDR1 LNHDA and CDR2 SQIVND (reference sequence). Between the trimmed V and J ends, which lost 7 bases and 1 base, there was a span of 10 bases. This CDR3 is built from 13 residues.

The chain carries TRBV6-5 and TRBJ1-2; no clear D gene. The CDR3 has 15 residues. Trimming took off 7 bases at V and 0 bases at J, with 15 bases between the two ends. The germline gives CDR1 MNHEY, CDR2 SVGAGI. The CDR3 loop is CASTYGPTPNYGYTF. The CDR3 DNA reads as TGTGCCAGCACCTACGGGCCTACCCCTAACTATGGCTACACCTTC.